This T cell receptor beta chain derives from a study of T cells in Graves' hyperthyroidism and ophthalmopathy. Study in general: Peripheral blood was acquired at first diagnosis, ahead of any therapy whatsoever.

The CDR3 sequence is 15 residues long. V lost 4 bases and J lost 9, with 20 bases in between. In germline, CDR1 is SGHDT, CDR2 YYEEEE. The study, taken as a whole, reports: In blood, most of the thyroid clonotypes expanded above 0.001 were also present.

As to this clonotype: Its cognate antigen is unknown.

It was RNA transcripts that yielded the amplified TCR beta CDR3 regions. RT-PCR in the first round (using the HTBI primer set) targeted the TCR CDR3. Using its own MiXCR run on the multiplex PCR reads, TCRdb lists one record per CDR3 protein. The sample includes about 400,000 distinct CDR3 sequences, under 15% of them seen just once. The chain combines TRBV5-6 with TRBJ2-1; possible D gene TRBD2, 6 bases. Sequencing input: blood. This sequence originates from a man younger than 35 with Graves' ophthalmopathy. The CDR3 bases are TGTGCCAGCAGCCGCCGGAAGGGAGGCAGCGGTGAGCAGTTCTTC. Translated, it gives CASSRRKGGSGEQFF.